Following are 17 T cell receptor beta chains from one sample sequenced in a study of tumor-infiltrating lymphocytes in primary liver carcinoma. A primer matching the constant region was used to make TCR beta cDNA from 500 ng of total RNA. It was through three nested multiplex PCR rounds of slightly modified ARM-PCR that TCR beta libraries arose. Two initial PCR rounds of 10 to 11 cycles each paired TRBV1-TRBV30 forward primers with a C-beta reverse primer. TCRdb fed the multiplex PCR reads into MiXCR, producing one record per CDR3 protein. The data contain some 190,000 distinct CDR3 sequences, around 85% of them seen just once; the ten biggest clones take up roughly 18%. Both RNA and DNA were isolated together from approximately 22-30 mg of bulk tissue that had not been sorted. Sequencing was performed on tumor tissue from primary liver carcinoma. These receptors came from a man aged 35-49 years with primary liver carcinoma and hepatitis B virus infection.

Points on this clonotype: The junction departs from the called germline gene at one end, perhaps through a read error. V usage is TRBV29-1 and J usage is TRBJ1-1; D is undetermined. The CDR3 has 13 residues. Germline CDR1 SQVTM, CDR2 ANQGSEA. The CDR3 spells CCAGYGLNTEALF. CDR3 coding DNA: TGCTGCGCCGGGTATGGGCTGAACACTGAAGCTTTATTT. Full variable domain (outside the CDR3, taken from reference TRBV29-1 and TRBJ1-1): SAVISQKPSRDICQRGTSLTIQCQVDSQVTMMFWYRQQPGQSLTLIATANQGSEATYESGFVIDKFPISRPNLTFSTLTVSNMSPEDSSIYLCCAGYGLNTEALFGQGTRLTVV.

A remark on this clonotype: A much larger clone differs from this one at a single base, so this may be a read error. The CDR3, as DNA: TGTGCCTGGAGTGCAAGGGAGTTGAATCAGCCCCAGCATTTT. It specifies CAWSARELNQPQHF. The chain has TRBV30 and TRBJ1-5; D remains ambiguous. The CDR3 has 14 residues. The V and J ends lost 1 base and 4 bases respectively, with 11 bases between them. Germline assignment: CDR1 GTSNPN and CDR2 SVGIG (reference sequence). The full variable domain, rest sourced from reference TRBV30 and TRBJ1-5, is SQTIHQWPATLVQPVGSPLSLECTVEGTSNPNLYWYRQAAGRGLQLLFYSVGIGQISSEVPQNLSASRPQDRQFILSSKKLLLSDSGFYLCAWSARELNQPQHFGDGTRLSIL.

A word on this clonotype: A much larger clone lies one base from this, so it may be a read error. Given the absence of the conserved phenylalanine or tryptophan at the CDR3 end, a read error is likely. CDR3 DNA: TGTGCCAGCAGTTCCAGGGGGAAACAGCCCCAGCATTTG. Amino acids: CASSSRGKQPQHL. The chain links TRBV28 to TRBJ1-5; 7 nucleotides align to TRBD1. J was trimmed by 7 bases and V by 4 bases; bases with no gene match: 4. Germline lookup yields CDR1 MDHEN and CDR2 SYDVKM. This CDR3 region has 13 residues.

Turning to this clonotype: No conserved phenylalanine or tryptophan is present at the end of the CDR3, so a read error is the likely explanation. The limits of the CDR3 on the DNA are not certain, so only TCRdb's listed CDR3 is given. This rearrangement joins TRBV29-1 to TRBJ2-1. Germline lookup yields CDR1 SQVTM and CDR2 ANQGSEA. Counting both end residues, the CDR3 totals 11 amino acids. The CDR3 spells CSVSSYNEQLL.

A remark on this clonotype: The junction does not match germline at one end; this may be a read error. The J gene is TRBJ2-7, the V gene TRBV10-3; D is unclear. The CDR3 has 13 residues. Looked up from germline, CDR1 is ENHRY and CDR2 is SYGVKD. CDR3: CAVSGPGKHEQYF. Here the CDR3 DNA reads TGTGCCGTCAGTGGTCCTGGGAAGCACGAGCAGTACTTC.

For this clonotype: A much larger clonotype is one base distant, so this may be a read error. This chain connects TRBV5-1 to TRBJ2-7, with a tentative D call TRBD1 (6 bases). The CDR3 runs 13 residues. The germline V gene encodes CDR1 SGHRS and CDR2 YFSETQ. The CDR3 DNA reads TGCGCCACCAGCCAAACAGGGTTAGGCGAGCAGTACTTC. Translated: CATSQTGLGEQYF. Full variable domain (rest looked up from reference TRBV5-1 and TRBJ2-7): KAGVTQTPRYLIKTRGQQVTLSCSPISGHRSVSWYQQTPGQGLQFLFEYFSETQRNKGNFPGRFSGRQFSNSRSEMNVSTLELGDSALYLCATSQTGLGEQYFGPGTRLTVT.

The chain recombines TRBV6-5 with TRBJ2-7; TRBD1 agrees at 8 bases. The V and J ends lost 7 bases and 6 bases, in that order; junction bases with no gene match: 11. CDR1 and CDR2 (germline): MNHEY, SVGAGI. CDR3 length: 14 amino acids. CDR3 nucleotide sequence: TGTGCCAGCAATGCCGGGACAGGACGCTGCGAGCAGTACTTC. Its translation: CASNAGTGRCEQYF.

This chain uses TRBV29-1 with TRBJ2-1, with D unresolved. Trimming took off 3 bases at V and 2 bases at J, with 17 bases between the two ends. The length of the CDR3 is 16 residues. Germline V gives CDR1 SQVTM, CDR2 ANQGSEA. In nucleotides, the CDR3 is TGCAGCGTTGATCTTCTGGACGCCGGCCCCTACAATGAGCAGTTCTTC. Its protein is CSVDLLDAGPYNEQFF.

The sample holds one count of this clonotype. A junction end diverges from the germline sequence, so it may reflect a read error. This chain links TRBV29-1 with TRBJ2-2, with a possible D match to TRBD2 (5 bases). The CDR3 is 15 amino acids. Germline CDR1 reads SQVTM; CDR2 reads ANQGSEA. The CDR3 spells CSVGNSAANTGELLF. CDR3 DNA sequence: TGCAGCGTCGGGAATAGTGCGGCGAACACCGGGGAGCTGCTTTTT.

With regard to this clonotype: One end of the junction fails to match germline, which may point to a read error. This chain connects TRBV11-3 to TRBJ2-3; D is tentatively TRBD1 or TRBD2 (5 bases each). CDR3 length: 15 amino acids. The germline V gene has CDR1 SGHNT and CDR2 YENEEA. In nucleotides, the CDR3 is TGTGGCAGCAGGCCCGGTGGGGGTCCCACAGATACGCAGTACTTT. It is translated as CGSRPGGGPTDTQYF.

CDR3 bases: TGCAGACTTGTGAGTAGTGTTAATCAGCCCCAGCATTTT. This encodes CRLVSSVNQPQHF. The V and J genes are TRBV29-1 and TRBJ1-5; no firm D call. The germline CDR1 and CDR2 sequences are SQVTM and ANQGSEA. The CDR3 covers 13 residues.

As to this clonotype: One junction end does not reproduce the germline sequence, and a read error may be involved. V gene TRBV11-2 combines with J gene TRBJ2-6; D may be TRBD1 or TRBD2 (5 bases each). The length of the CDR3 is 15 residues. CDR1 is SGHAT and CDR2 is FQNNGV in the germline V gene. The CDR3 region is CATQRPRPGANVLSF. Written as DNA, the CDR3 is TGTGCCACCCAGCGGCCGCGCCCTGGGGCCAACGTCCTAAGTTTC.

Comment on this clonotype: An end of the junction differs from the germline gene, which may be a read error. The chain couples TRBV6-6 to TRBJ2-1; D remains ambiguous. Germline V gene data show CDR1 as MNHNY and CDR2 as SVGAGI (reference sequence). This CDR3 spans 13 amino acids. Written as DNA, the CDR3 is TGTGACAGCAGTCCCACATTGGGGAATGAGCAGTTCTTC. Protein sequence: CDSSPTLGNEQFF.

Comment on this clonotype: A much larger clone lies a single base off, so this may be a read error. The rearrangement joins TRBV10-3 to TRBJ2-7; 7 bases are shared with TRBD2. Germline V lookup: CDR1 ENHRY, CDR2 SYGVKD. The CDR3 runs to 15 residues. V trimming: 3 bases; J trimming: 0 bases; junction bases outside the gene matches: 5. Here the CDR3 reads CAISEVGDYSYEQYF. CDR3 in DNA: TGTGCCATCAGTGAAGTCGGGGACTACTCCTACGAGCAGTACTTC.

Note on this clonotype: This could be a read error, since a much larger clone is one nucleotide away. The chain recombines TRBV5-1 with TRBJ1-1; D is undetermined. Germline V lookup: CDR1 SGHRS, CDR2 YFSETQ. This CDR3 region has 15 residues. The CDR3 DNA sequence: TGCGCCAGCAGCTTGGAGGGAGGGCGCAACACTGAAACTTTCTTT. This translates into CASSLEGGRNTETFF.

With regard to this clonotype: One junction end does not reproduce the germline sequence, and a read error may be involved. The chain employs TRBV5-1 and TRBJ2-3; D is possibly TRBD2 (5 bases). Germline V gives CDR1 SGHRS, CDR2 YFSETQ. The CDR3 contains 16 residues. As DNA, the CDR3 is TGCGCCAGCAGCTCCAGACTAACGGAGAGCATAGATACGCAGTATTTT. This gives the protein CASSSRLTESIDTQYF.

Concerning this clonotype itself: One end of the junction is discordant with germline, which a read error may explain. The V gene is TRBV11-2, the J gene TRBJ2-1, with 7 bases lining up with TRBD2. Germline V CDR1 and CDR2: SGHAT, FQNNGV. The CDR3 is 11 amino acids. For the CDR3, the DNA is TGTGCCAGTAGCTTGGGGGGGGAGCAGTCCTTC. It translates to CASSLGGEQSF.